This T cell receptor (beta chain) was observed in a study of blood T cells in healthy people across ages. Using a J-beta primer mix together with a sample-barcoded 5' primer, a second PCR was run for about 6 to 11 cycles. TCRdb re-derived calls from the 5' RACE reads in MiXCR, one entry per CDR3 protein. The sample has approximately 730,000 distinct CDR3 sequences, around 46% seen once. CDR1 is SGHTA, CDR2 FQGNSA, per germline. V was shortened by 1 base and J by 0 bases, with 6 bases between the two germline ends. The CDR3 has 14 amino acids. The rearrangement links TRBV7-2 to TRBJ2-5; D unresolved. This receptor was obtained from a woman aged 60 to 75 in good health. The specimen was blood. CDR3 sequence: CASSLVKDQETQYF. Here the CDR3 DNA reads TGTGCCAGCAGCTTAGTAAAGGACCAAGAGACCCAGTACTTC.